These T cell receptor beta chains were read from a single sample in a study of T cells in Graves' hyperthyroidism and ophthalmopathy. TCRdb re-analysed the multiplex PCR reads in MiXCR, keeping a single row per CDR3 protein. This sample has fewer than 450,000 distinct CDR3 sequences, with about a fifth found just once. Input material: blood. The receptors derive from a man aged 18 to 29 with Graves' ophthalmopathy. CDR3s include the opening cysteine and the closing phenylalanine or tryptophan. The D gene is left open where the match is weak. The size of a clone is reported for some rows only, either as once, few or many, or as a class for expanded clones.

>TRBJ2-2|NA|TRBV18|NA
TGTGCCAGCTCACCCGTTCGAGGGAGCACCGGGGAGCTGTTTTTT
CASSPVRGSTGELFF
>TRBJ1-5|TRBD1|TRBV9|few
TGTGCCAGCAGCGTGACAGGGGTTAGCAATCAGCCCCAGCATTTT
CASSVTGVSNQPQHF
>TRBJ1-1|NA|TRBV7-9|many
TGTGCCAGCAGCATGGACACCTTGATAGCCACTGAAGCTTTCTTT
CASSMDTLIATEAFF
>TRBJ1-5|TRBD1|TRBV10-3|many
TGTGCCATCTTACAGGGGGCGACAGTTCAGCCCCAGCATTTT
CAILQGATVQPQHF
>TRBJ2-2|NA|TRBV9|few
TGTGCCAGCAGCGTAAGCGGGAACACCGGGGAGCTGTTTTTT
CASSVSGNTGELFF
>TRBJ2-1|NA|TRBV12-3/TRBV12-4|many
TGTGCCAGCAGCTCCCAGGACGGGAATGAGCAGTTCTTC
CASSSQDGNEQFF
>TRBJ1-1|TRBD1|TRBV7-9|many
TGTGCCAGCAGCCGAGTGGGACAGGGAGGAAACACTGAAGCTTTCTTT
CASSRVGQGGNTEAFF
>TRBJ2-7|TRBD2|TRBV9|many
TGTGCCAGCAGCGTACAAAGCGGGGGCTACGAGCAGTACTTC
CASSVQSGGYEQYF
>TRBJ2-7|TRBD1|TRBV28|many
TGTGCCAGCAGTTTGTTCGCCGGACAGGGCCTCGGGGAGCAGTACTTC
CASSLFAGQGLGEQYF
>TRBJ2-4|TRBD2|TRBV9|few
TGTGCCAGCAGCGGACCGGGAGGCCAAAACATTCAGTACTTC
CASSGPGGQNIQYF
>TRBJ1-2|TRBD1|TRBV20-1|many
TGCAGTGCTAGAGTCCCTTCCGGGACAGGTGCGTTGTCTAACTATGGCTACACCTTC
CSARVPSGTGALSNYGYTF
>TRBJ1-4|TRBD1|TRBV6-1|few
TGTGCCAGCAGTGAAGGATGGACAGGGAGCCATGAAAAACTGTTTTTT
CASSEGWTGSHEKLFF
>TRBJ2-5|NA|TRBV12-3/TRBV12-4|NA
TGTGCCAGCAGTTTAGCGGACTTCCGGGGAGAGACCCAGTACTTC
CASSLADFRGETQYF
>TRBJ2-3|NA|TRBV5-5|few
TGTGCCAGCAGCTTGGACCATAGTGCAGATACGCAGTATTTT
CASSLDHSADTQYF
>TRBJ2-5|NA|TRBV6-9|many
TGTGCCAGCAACCCACCCCCCGAAGCCCAAGAGACCCAGTACTTC
CASNPPPEAQETQYF
>TRBJ2-1|TRBD2|TRBV5-1|many
TGCGCCAGCAGCGGGGGGGACGGTGCCTACAATGAGCAGTTCTTC
CASSGGDGAYNEQFF
>TRBJ1-2|NA|TRBV2|many
TGTGCCAGCAGTGACACAAACTATGGCTACACCTTC
CASSDTNYGYTF
>TRBJ1-2|NA|TRBV6-1|few
TGTGCCAGCAGTCAGACACACGTTTCCCCTAACTATGGCTACACCTTC
CASSQTHVSPNYGYTF
>TRBJ1-5|NA|TRBV12-3/TRBV12-4|many
TGTGCCAGCAGCCGAACGACCGGTAGGGACAATCAGCCCCAGCATTTT
CASSRTTGRDNQPQHF
>TRBJ2-5|NA|TRBV7-9|many
TGTGCCAGCAGCTCACCGGGGGAGGAGACCCAGTACTTC
CASSSPGEETQYF
>TRBJ1-5|TRBD1|TRBV28|many
TGTGCCAGCAGTCCCGACAGGGATAGCAATCAGCCCCAGCATTTT
CASSPDRDSNQPQHF
>TRBJ2-5|TRBD2|TRBV20-1|NA
TGCAGTGCTAGAAAGCGGGGGACGTCCCCAGAGACCCAGTACTTC
CSARKRGTSPETQYF
>TRBJ1-2|TRBD1|TRBV27|many
TGTGCCAGCAGTCCGACAGGGAGTGGTGGCTACACCTTC
CASSPTGSGGYTF
>TRBJ2-2|TRBD1|TRBV24-1|NA
TGTGCCACCAGTGTGGGGACAGGGTACACCGGGGAGCTGTTTTTT
CATSVGTGYTGELFF
>TRBJ1-2|TRBD1|TRBV11-1|many
TGTGCCAGCAGCTTAAATGACAGGGGGTCCGGCTACACCTTC
CASSLNDRGSGYTF
>TRBJ1-1|TRBD1|TRBV20-1|many
TGCAGTGCTAGCCCCGGGACAGCAAACACTGAAGCTTTCTTT
CSASPGTANTEAFF
>TRBJ2-7|TRBD2|TRBV6-1|many
TGTGCCAGCAGTGGGCGGGGGGCCTCCTACGAGCAGTACTTC
CASSGRGASYEQYF
>TRBJ2-1|NA|TRBV3-1|many
TGTGCCAGCAGCCAAGAGGCCGGGATCCACAATGAGCAGTTCTTC
CASSQEAGIHNEQFF
>TRBJ1-5|NA|TRBV7-8|many
TGTGCCAGCAGTAGAGACAGTGACCAGCCCCAGCATTTT
CASSRDSDQPQHF
>TRBJ2-2|TRBD1|TRBV5-1|NA
TGCGCCAGCAGCGATGGACAGGGTCTGACCGGGGAGCTGTTTTTT
CASSDGQGLTGELFF
>TRBJ2-5|NA|TRBV13|NA
TGTGCCAGTAGTATCTGGGGCCAAGAGACCCAGTACTTC
CASSIWGQETQYF
>TRBJ2-3|NA|TRBV5-1|many
TGCGCCACCCCGGTCGGGGCGGGGAGCGATACGCAGTATTTT
CATPVGAGSDTQYF
>TRBJ2-5|NA|TRBV20-1|NA
TGCAGTGCTAGAGCAGGGGGCGCGGGGCTAGCGGTCGGGGGAGAGACCCAGTACTTC
CSARAGGAGLAVGGETQYF
>TRBJ2-7|TRBD2|TRBV10-3|NA
TGTGCCATCAGCCCTGTGAGCGGGGGGGCCTACCATTACGAGCAGTACTTC
CAISPVSGGAYHYEQYF
>TRBJ2-1|NA|TRBV7-8|many
TGTGCCAGCAGGTCCCGCGGGACAATTGTAAATGAGCAGTTCTTC
CASRSRGTIVNEQFF
>TRBJ2-3|TRBD1|TRBV11-2|many
TGTGCCAGCAGTATGACAGGGGGCGCAGATACGCAGTATTTT
CASSMTGGADTQYF